This T cell receptor beta chain was found in a study of T cells in Graves' hyperthyroidism and ophthalmopathy. Study-level findings and limits: Model output signaled ophthalmopathy a median around 5.9 months ahead of onset. Most thyroid clonotypes expanded above 0.001 were also detected in blood. Patients with ophthalmopathy were separated from those with stable hyperthyroidism by a 13 V-J model.

Graves' hyperthyroidism without ophthalmopathy progression within 18 months was termed stable. This clonotype showed up just a few times. Its antigen is not known. RNA transcripts served as the template for amplifying TCR beta CDR3 regions. Primed by the HTBI set, a first-round RT-PCR was run on the TCR CDR3. Each CDR3 protein is one row after TCRdb ran MiXCR on the multiplex PCR reads. The sample carries some 740,000 distinct CDR3 sequences, approximately 15% recorded once. The sequenced sample consisted of blood. The source is a woman between 18 and 29 years old with Graves' hyperthyroidism.

CDR3 region: CASSPRTSRGDEQYF. CDR3 DNA sequence: TGCGCCAGCAGTCCCCGGACTAGCAGAGGGGACGAGCAGTACTTC. The J gene is TRBJ2-7, the V gene TRBV10-2, with TRBD2 identical over 8 bases. Trimming removed 5 bases from V and 5 bases from J; junction bases left unmatched: 11. The CDR3 totals 15 residues. In germline, CDR1 is WSHSY, CDR2 SAAADI.